Below are 9 T cell receptor beta chains sequenced from a single sample in a study of blood T cell repertoires in COVID-19. Method: immunoSEQ multiplex PCR; TCRdb's copy keeps in-frame clones and lacks some. The sample yields about 150,000 clones, 80% to 90% seen once. Input material: peripheral blood. These receptors originate from a man aged 60 to 69 with active or convalescent COVID-19.

The rearrangement uses TRBV2 and TRBJ2-2; 8 bases agree with TRBD2. In germline, CDR1 is SNHLY, CDR2 FYNNEI. The ends lost 6 bases at V and 4 bases at J; junction bases unmatched: 7. This CDR3 spans 15 amino acids. CDR3 amino acids: CASSLLAGITGELFF. The CDR3 DNA is TGTGCCAGCAGCCTCCTAGCGGGTATCACCGGGGAGCTGTTTTTT.

The gene calls are TRBV5-6 and TRBJ2-7; TRBD1 might be the D (6 bases). V lost 3 bases and J 2 bases, leaving 15 bases between the germline ends. This CDR3 comprises 15 residues. Germline V gives CDR1 SGHDT, CDR2 YYEEEE. The CDR3 loop is CASSWNRDNPYEQYF. The CDR3 coding sequence is TGTGCCAGCAGCTGGAACCGGGACAACCCCTACGAGCAGTACTTC.

The table lists this clone with a count of one. The genes are TRBV30 and TRBJ1-4; D is possibly TRBD1 (5 bases). The germline V gene encodes CDR1 GTSNPN and CDR2 SVGIG (reference sequence). This CDR3 contains 17 residues. The ends were cut back, 2 bases at V and 4 bases at J, with 20 bases in the middle. This CDR3 reads CAWSSSLRGVINEKLFF. DNA of the CDR3: TGTGCCTGGAGTAGTTCCCTCCGGGGGGTGATTAATGAAAAACTGTTTTTT.

The chain is built from TRBV28 and TRBJ2-7, with 7 bases matching TRBD1. V gave up 5 bases and J gave up 8 bases; unmatched junction bases: 15. This CDR3 spans 15 amino acids. CDR1 MDHEN and CDR2 SYDVKM come from the germline V gene. The CDR3 sequence: CASSAPGTALNQQYF. CDR3 bases: TGTGCCAGCAGTGCCCCCGGGACAGCTCTTAACCAGCAGTACTTC.

The rearrangement joins TRBV9 to TRBJ1-6; D uncertain. CDR1 SGDLS and CDR2 YYNGEE come from the germline V gene. The CDR3 is 15 residues long. Trimming took off 4 bases at V and 6 bases at J, with 14 bases between the two ends. The CDR3 is CASSKSGRSNSPLHF. The CDR3 DNA is TGTGCCAGCAGCAAATCGGGGAGAAGTAATTCACCCCTCCACTTT.

This chain connects TRBV5-4 to TRBJ2-3; the match to TRBD2 covers 12 bases. Germline assignment: CDR1 SGHNT and CDR2 YYREEE (reference sequence). This CDR3 is built from 17 residues. Trimming cost V 6 bases and J 0 bases; bases outside gene matches: 8. The CDR3 spells CASNVRLAGGSTDTQYF. CDR3 bases: TGTGCCAGCAATGTGCGTCTAGCGGGAGGGAGCACAGATACGCAGTATTTT.

CDR3 protein: CASSVNRGTLETGELFF. The CDR3, as DNA: TGTGCCAGCAGCGTTAACCGCGGGACCCTTGAGACCGGGGAGCTGTTTTTT. The gene calls are TRBV9 and TRBJ2-2; maybe TRBD2 (6 bases). The CDR3 is 17 amino acids. In germline, CDR1 is SGDLS, CDR2 YYNGEE. Trimming left V 2 bases short and J 5 bases short, with 19 bases between.

In regard to this clone: The same CDR3 also results from other DNA sequences found in this sample. The chain employs TRBV19 and TRBJ1-5; 10 bases are a match to TRBD1. Germline CDR1 is LNHDA and CDR2 is SQIVND (reference sequence). The CDR3 runs to 15 residues. V was clipped by 5 bases and J by 2 bases; unmatched bases: 3. In DNA, the CDR3 is TGTGCCAGTAGTGTCGGACAGGGGGGCAATCAGCCCCAGCATTTT. Its translation is CASSVGQGGNQPQHF.

The V and J genes are TRBV7-9 and TRBJ1-2; 8 nucleotides agree with TRBD1. CDR1 is SEHNR and CDR2 is FQNEAQ in the germline V gene (reference sequence). CDR3 size: 13 residues. V dropped 4 bases and J dropped 4; count of bases not matched to a gene: 2. CDR3 coding DNA: TGTGCCAGCAGCTGGGGGACAGGCTATGGCTACACCTTC. Amino acids: CASSWGTGYGYTF.